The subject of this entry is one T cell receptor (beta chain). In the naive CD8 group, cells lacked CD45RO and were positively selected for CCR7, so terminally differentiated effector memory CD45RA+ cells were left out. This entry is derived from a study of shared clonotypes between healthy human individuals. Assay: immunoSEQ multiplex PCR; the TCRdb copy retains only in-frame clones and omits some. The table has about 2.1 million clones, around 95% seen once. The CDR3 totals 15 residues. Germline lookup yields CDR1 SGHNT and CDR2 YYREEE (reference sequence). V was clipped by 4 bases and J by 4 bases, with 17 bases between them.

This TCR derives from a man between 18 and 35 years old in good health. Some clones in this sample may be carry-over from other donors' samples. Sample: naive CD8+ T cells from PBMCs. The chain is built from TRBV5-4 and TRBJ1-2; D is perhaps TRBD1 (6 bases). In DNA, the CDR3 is TGTGCCAGCAGCCTCAGGGGAAAGTCCGCCTATGGCTACACCTTC. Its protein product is CASSLRGKSAYGYTF. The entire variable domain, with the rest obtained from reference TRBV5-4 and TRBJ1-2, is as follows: ETGVTQSPTHLIKTRGQQVTLRCSSQSGHNTVSWYQQALGQGPQFIFQYYREEENGRGNFPPRFSGLQFPNYSSELNVNALELDDSALYLCASSLRGKSAYGYTFGSGTRLTVV.